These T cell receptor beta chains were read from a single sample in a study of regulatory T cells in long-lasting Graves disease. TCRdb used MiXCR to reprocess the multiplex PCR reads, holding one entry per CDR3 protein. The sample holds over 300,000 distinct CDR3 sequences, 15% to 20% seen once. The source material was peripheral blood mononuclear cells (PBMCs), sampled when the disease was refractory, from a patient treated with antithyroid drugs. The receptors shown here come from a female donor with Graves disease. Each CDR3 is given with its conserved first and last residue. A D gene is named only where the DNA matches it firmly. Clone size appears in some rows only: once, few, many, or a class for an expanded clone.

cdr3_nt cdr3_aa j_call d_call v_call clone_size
TGCAGCTTCCGGGACAGGGGGTCTGGAAACACCATATATTTT CSFRDRGSGNTIYF TRBJ1-3 TRBD1 TRBV20-1 .
TGTGCCAGCAGTTTTCCTGTTAAGGATGAAGCTTTCTTT CASSFPVKDEAFF TRBJ1-1 . TRBV28 many
TGTGCCAGCAGCTTCAGGGAGGGGTATGAAAAACTGTTTTTT CASSFREGYEKLFF TRBJ1-4 . TRBV7-9 .
TGTGCCAGCAGCTCACCCCCCAAGGGTTCACCCCTCCACTTT CASSSPPKGSPLHF TRBJ1-6 . TRBV11-3 few
TGTGCCAGCAGCCCCGGTAGGGGCACAGATACGCAGTATTTT CASSPGRGTDTQYF TRBJ2-3 . TRBV11-2 few
TGTGCCAGCAGTTCTACTAGCGGGGGGGATCAAGAGACCCAGTACTTC CASSSTSGGDQETQYF TRBJ2-5 TRBD2 TRBV12-3/TRBV12-4 many
TGTGCCAGCAGTTCAAGACGGAACTATGGCTACACCTTC CASSSRRNYGYTF TRBJ1-2 . TRBV6-2/TRBV6-3 few
TGTGCCATCAGTGAGCGGCCGGACTCAGAGACCCAGTACTTC CAISERPDSETQYF TRBJ2-5 . TRBV10-3 many
TGTGCCAGCAGATACAGGGCGGGTGAGCAGTTCTTC CASRYRAGEQFF TRBJ2-1 . TRBV11-2 many
TGTGCCAGCAGCGAAGGGACCGTTATCGGGGAGCTGTTTTTT CASSEGTVIGELFF TRBJ2-2 . TRBV6-1 .
TGTGCCAGCAGTTTAAGGGGAGGCGGGAGCGATACGCAGTATTTT CASSLRGGGSDTQYF TRBJ2-3 TRBD2 TRBV12-3/TRBV12-4 few
TGTGCCAGCCCAGGCGGGACTAGCGAAGAAGAGACCCAGTACTTC CASPGGTSEEETQYF TRBJ2-5 TRBD2 TRBV9 .
TGTGCCAGCAGCTTAACCGACAGTTTGAGCACCGGGGAGCTGTTTTTT CASSLTDSLSTGELFF TRBJ2-2 . TRBV11-1 .
TGCAGTGCTGTGACTAGCGGGGCCAAATACAATGAGCAGTTCTTC CSAVTSGAKYNEQFF TRBJ2-1 TRBD2 TRBV20-1 .
TGCAGCGTTCAGACAAACTCTGGAAACACCATATATTTT CSVQTNSGNTIYF TRBJ1-3 . TRBV29-1 .
TGTGCCAGCGGGTTCCAGGGGGGTTGGAACGAGCAGTACTTC CASGFQGGWNEQYF TRBJ2-7 . TRBV11-1 .
TGTGCCAGCAGTTACTCTGGGCCTCCCGAGCAGTACTTC CASSYSGPPEQYF TRBJ2-7 . TRBV6-5 many
TGTGCCAGCAGTTTACGCGGGAATGAGCAGTTCTTC CASSLRGNEQFF TRBJ2-1 . TRBV28 few
TGTGCCAGCAGCTTAGGAGTTCGCCACAGGGGTCTCAATCAGCCCCAGCATTTT CASSLGVRHRGLNQPQHF TRBJ1-5 TRBD1 TRBV11-2 few
TGTGCCTGGAGTGTACAAACTAGGGGTGGCTACACCTTC CAWSVQTRGGYTF TRBJ1-2 . TRBV30 many
TGTGCCATCAGTGGTCCCGGGGAAGCTTTCTTT CAISGPGEAFF TRBJ1-1 . TRBV10-3 .
TGCGCCAGCAGCCAAGATAGTTGCATCCCGTCAGAATGCTCACCCCTCCACTTT CASSQDSCIPSECSPLHF TRBJ1-6 . TRBV4-3 .
TGCAGTGCTGGGGGACAGAACTATGGCTACACCTTC CSAGGQNYGYTF TRBJ1-2 TRBD1 TRBV20-1 few
TGCAGTGCTCCTCTTCCGGGCTTCGGAAACACCATATATTTT CSAPLPGFGNTIYF TRBJ1-3 . TRBV20-1 .
TGCGCCAGCAGCCAACCCCAAGGGGGCACTGAAGCTTTCTTT CASSQPQGGTEAFF TRBJ1-1 . TRBV4-1 .
TGTGCCAGCAGTTACGGAGGGATGGGCTACGAGCAGTACTTC CASSYGGMGYEQYF TRBJ2-7 . TRBV6-5 few
TGTGCCAGCAGCCAAACAGGGGACAGCTCCTACGAGCAGTACTTC CASSQTGDSSYEQYF TRBJ2-7 TRBD1 TRBV11-2 many
TGTGCCAGCAGCTTAGAGGGGGGGGTCGGAATCGGTGAGCAGTTCTTC CASSLEGGVGIGEQFF TRBJ2-1 TRBD2 TRBV11-3 few
TGCAGCGTTGAAACGGTAAGGTCGGCTTTCTTT CSVETVRSAFF TRBJ1-1 . TRBV29-1 .
TGTGCCAGCAGGCCAACCAGGGGAGCATACGAGCAGTACTTC CASRPTRGAYEQYF TRBJ2-7 . TRBV6-2/TRBV6-3 .
TGTGCCCGCAGTAGGGACGGGAATGAGCAGTTCTTC CARSRDGNEQFF TRBJ2-1 . TRBV7-9 many
TGTGCCAGCAGTGAACGGCGCATGCTAGGGGGCCAAGAGACCCAGTACTTC CASSERRMLGGQETQYF TRBJ2-5 . TRBV7-2 .
TGTGCCAGCACCACCACGGGACAGGGGGGGATCTATAGCAATCAGCCCCAGCATTTT CASTTTGQGGIYSNQPQHF TRBJ1-5 TRBD1 TRBV6-1 many
TGTGCCAGTAGCCCTTACACCGGGACAGGCAATAGCAATCAGCCCCAGCATTTT CASSPYTGTGNSNQPQHF TRBJ1-5 TRBD1 TRBV19 once
TGTGCCAGCAGTCTACGGACTAGCGGGAGACTTGAGCAGTACTTC CASSLRTSGRLEQYF TRBJ2-7 TRBD2 TRBV28 few
TGCAGTGCTAGAGATCTGCAGGGGTGGCGGGAGACCCAGTACTTC CSARDLQGWRETQYF TRBJ2-5 . TRBV20-1 .
TGTGCCAGTATGGCTGGGGATGCTGGGGCCAACGTCCTGACTTTC CASMAGDAGANVLTF TRBJ2-6 . TRBV19 .
TGCAGCGTTGGACAGGGGGGGGCGAACTATGGCTACACCTTC CSVGQGGANYGYTF TRBJ1-2 TRBD1 TRBV29-1 .
TGTGCCAGCAGCTTAGGTGGGGGGTTCCAAGAGACCCAGTACTTC CASSLGGGFQETQYF TRBJ2-5 . TRBV7-2 many
TGTGCCAGCAGTTTTACTAGCGCTCAAAGCTCCTACGAGCAGTACTTC CASSFTSAQSSYEQYF TRBJ2-7 TRBD2 TRBV28 many
TGTGCCAGCAGCTTGGATCATTTGGGGAATGAGCAGTTCTTC CASSLDHLGNEQFF TRBJ2-1 . TRBV7-9 .
TGTGCCAGCAGCTTCGGCTCGGGCACTGAAGCTTTCTTT CASSFGSGTEAFF TRBJ1-1 . TRBV5-5 few
TGTGCCAGCATGCCGATCTATAATTCACCCCTCCACTTT CASMPIYNSPLHF TRBJ1-6 . TRBV28 .
TGTGCCAGCAGCTTACGACAGGGAGGTGAAAAACTGTTTTTT CASSLRQGGEKLFF TRBJ1-4 TRBD1 TRBV7-9 few
TGTGCCAGCAGCCCGTGGTCCCCGGAGGGGGAGACCCAGTACTTC CASSPWSPEGETQYF TRBJ2-5 . TRBV7-8 many
TGTGCCAGCAGCTTAGATCGCGGAGCTTTCTTT CASSLDRGAFF TRBJ1-1 . TRBV11-3 many
TGTGCCAGCAGCTCCGACAGGGGAGCAGAGACCCAGTACTTC CASSSDRGAETQYF TRBJ2-5 TRBD1 TRBV28 many
TGTGCCAGCAAACTAGCGGGGTCCTCCTACGAGCAGTACTTC CASKLAGSSYEQYF TRBJ2-7 TRBD2 TRBV6-1 few
TGTGCCAGCAGCTTAGATAGGAACTCTGGAAACACCATATATTTT CASSLDRNSGNTIYF TRBJ1-3 . TRBV11-2 few
TGTGCCAGCAGCCTTACCCCACAGGGTTCCTACGAGCAGTACTTC CASSLTPQGSYEQYF TRBJ2-7 . TRBV7-2 many